This T cell receptor (beta chain) is drawn from a study of blood T cells in healthy people across ages. Study-wide results and caveats: Diversity was estimated from one million T cells, and these estimates were considered underestimates.

As for this clonotype: Antigen unknown.

V lost 6 bases to trimming and J lost 1 base, with 15 bases between them. The CDR3 has 15 amino acids. Looked up from germline, CDR1 is MNHNS and CDR2 is SASEGT. Through a sample-barcoded 5' primer and a J-beta primer mix, a second PCR was run for roughly 7 to 12 cycles. Via MiXCR, TCRdb re-called the 5' RACE reads, giving one row per CDR3 protein. Here the sample spans about 670,000 distinct CDR3 sequences, approximately 40% being singletons. V is TRBV6-1 and J is TRBJ1-1, with D perhaps TRBD1 (5 bases). Material: blood. This receptor was obtained from an older man in good health. CDR3 coding DNA: TGTGCCAGCAGGGGGGACGGACGGCAGAACACTGAAGCTTTCTTT. Translated, it gives CASRGDGRQNTEAFF.